Listed below are T cell receptor beta chains from one sample, sequenced in a study of blood T cell repertoires in COVID-19. Sequenced by immunoSEQ multiplex PCR; TCRdb stores in-frame clones only, minus some. Of 360,000 or so clones listed, about 90% are singletons. Sequencing was carried out using PBMCs or T cells enriched from blood (not recorded which). The origin of the receptors is a woman in her 30s who had recovered from COVID-19. The CDR3 runs from the conserved cysteine through the conserved F or W. The D gene is left open where the match is weak. Size values are once, few and many counts, or a class for expanded clones, and some rows have none.

j_call v_call clone_size d_call cdr3_nt cdr3_aa
TRBJ2-7 TRBV2 . TRBD2 TGTGCCGGTAACTTCTTAGCGGGAGGGTCCGGGGCGAACTTC CAGNFLAGGSGANF
TRBJ2-1 TRBV5-1 . . TGCGCCAGCAGCTTGAATTTTGGAGGGGAGGTTGAGCAGTTCTTC CASSLNFGGEVEQFF
TRBJ2-7 TRBV7-2 . . TGTGCCAGCAGCCTAGAGGCAGGGGCCCACCACGAGCAGTACTTC CASSLEAGAHHEQYF
TRBJ2-1 TRBV7-9 . TRBD2 TGTGCCAGCAGCTTAAGACTAGCGAAAAACAATGAGCAGTTCTTC CASSLRLAKNNEQFF
TRBJ1-2 TRBV6-4 . . TGTGCCAGCAGTGACGACTCAGGGCTCGGCTACACCTTC CASSDDSGLGYTF
TRBJ2-4 TRBV7-9 . . TGTGCCAGCAGCTTAGCGATCGGAGGAAACATTCAGTACTTC CASSLAIGGNIQYF
TRBJ1-2 TRBV7-9 . . TGTGCCAGCAGCTTACGATCCTCAGCTAACTATGGCTACACCTTC CASSLRSSANYGYTF
TRBJ2-5 TRBV7-2 . TRBD1 TGTGCCAGCAGCTTAGTGACAGGGAAAGAGACCCAGTACTTC CASSLVTGKETQYF
TRBJ2-7 TRBV19 . . TGTGCCAGTAGTGGAGGGGGCGGATACGAGCAGTACTTC CASSGGGGYEQYF
TRBJ1-6 TRBV27 . TRBD1 TGTGCCAGCACTAGAACAGGGGGCTTTAGACCCCTCCACTTT CASTRTGGFRPLHF
TRBJ1-1 TRBV4-1 . TRBD1 TGCGCCAGCAGAAGAGACAGGGCTTACACTGAAGCTTTCTTT CASRRDRAYTEAFF
TRBJ2-3 TRBV5-4 . TRBD2 TGTGCCAGCAGCTTGGCTAGCGGGAGTATAGATACGCAGTATTTT CASSLASGSIDTQYF
TRBJ1-2 TRBV6-5 . TRBD1 TGTGCCAGCAGTTACTCCGACCCAAGACAGGGCGATGGCTACACCTTC CASSYSDPRQGDGYTF
TRBJ1-4 TRBV2 once TRBD1 TGTGCCAGCAGCCGGGAAGGACAGGGTGGCGAAAAACTGTTTTTT CASSREGQGGEKLFF
TRBJ1-1 TRBV12-3/TRBV12-4 . . TGTGCCAGCAGTTTCTCGACAGGAGAAGCTTTCTTT CASSFSTGEAFF
TRBJ2-7 TRBV28 once TRBD2 TGTGCCAGCAGTCAATATCTAGCGGGAGGGGCCTACGAGCAGTACTTC CASSQYLAGGAYEQYF
TRBJ1-2 TRBV5-1 . . TGCGCCAGCAGCTTGGCCGCCAGGGATGGCTACACCTTC CASSLAARDGYTF
TRBJ2-2 TRBV5-1 . TRBD2 TGCGCCAGCAGCTTTCTAGCGGGAATGGGAAACACCGGGGAGCTGTTTTTT CASSFLAGMGNTGELFF
TRBJ1-1 TRBV9 few . TGTGCCAGCAGCCCTCGCAGGGCCGGGGGCACTGAAGCTTTCTTT CASSPRRAGGTEAFF
TRBJ2-3 TRBV9 once . TGTGCCAGCAGCGTCCAGGGAAGCACAGATACGCAGTATTTT CASSVQGSTDTQYF
TRBJ1-1 TRBV12-3/TRBV12-4 . TRBD1 TGTGCCAGCAGAGCCGACAGGGACACTGAAGCTTTCTTT CASRADRDTEAFF
TRBJ2-7 TRBV18 . . TGTGCCAGCTCACCACGGGAGGCCGCGCCCTACGAGCAGTACTTC CASSPREAAPYEQYF
TRBJ2-7 TRBV7-8 once . TGTGCCAGCAGACCAAGGCAGGGGTCCTCCTACGAGCAGTACTTC CASRPRQGSSYEQYF
TRBJ1-4 TRBV28 . . TGTGCCAGCAGTTTAGGGGGCAGGGGTGGTGAAAAACTGTTTTTT CASSLGGRGGEKLFF
TRBJ2-7 TRBV28 . TRBD2 TGTGCCAGTCGGACTAGCGGCTTACTACACGAGCAGTACTTC CASRTSGLLHEQYF
TRBJ2-3 TRBV11-3 . TRBD2 TGTGCCAGCAGCTTAGTATCGAGCGGGAGTGGCACAGATACGCAGTATTTT CASSLVSSGSGTDTQYF
TRBJ2-1 TRBV4-2 . . TGTGCCAGCAGCCCCAACACCGGACTAAACAATGAGCAGTTCTTC CASSPNTGLNNEQFF
TRBJ1-2 TRBV19 few . TGTGCCAGTAGTATGCCCTCGGACTATCCTAACTATGGCTACACCTTC CASSMPSDYPNYGYTF
TRBJ2-7 TRBV24-1 . TRBD1 TGTGCCACCAATCGACGGACAGGGGACGACTACGAGCAGTACTTC CATNRRTGDDYEQYF
TRBJ2-2 TRBV15 . . TGTGCCACCAGCACCCAAATAGTAGGCCGGGGCGGGGAGCTGTTTTTT CATSTQIVGRGGELFF
TRBJ2-5 TRBV11-2 once TRBD2 TGTGCCAGCAGCTATGGACTAGATGGAAAGACCCAGTACTTC CASSYGLDGKTQYF
TRBJ2-6 TRBV19 . . TGTGCCAGTAGTATCGAGGGCTCTGGGGCCAACGTCCTGACTTTC CASSIEGSGANVLTF
TRBJ1-2 TRBV7-3 . . TGTGCCAGCAGCTTAAATGCGGACTCAGTTTATGGCTACACCTTC CASSLNADSVYGYTF
TRBJ1-2 TRBV3-1/TRBV3-2 . TRBD1 TGTGCCAGCAGCCCCACGACAGGGTTCCATGGCTACACCTTC CASSPTTGFHGYTF
TRBJ2-7 TRBV7-6 . TRBD1 TGTGCCAGCAGCTTAGGGCAGGGGGACTACGAGCAGTACTTC CASSLGQGDYEQYF
TRBJ2-1 TRBV18 once TRBD2 TGTGCCAGCTCACCTGCCACTAGCGTCGGGGAGGGCAATGAGCAGTTCTTC CASSPATSVGEGNEQFF
TRBJ2-7 TRBV7-9 few . TGTGCCAGCAGCTTAGACAGAACCTACGAGCAGTACTTC CASSLDRTYEQYF
TRBJ2-7 TRBV5-6 . TRBD1 TGTGCCAGCAGCTTCGGGACAGGGCTTTCCTACGAGCAGTACTTC CASSFGTGLSYEQYF
TRBJ2-1 TRBV3-1/TRBV3-2 . TRBD2 TGTGCCAGCAGCCAGCTAGCGGGGGACAATGAGCAGTTCTTC CASSQLAGDNEQFF
TRBJ2-2 TRBV2 . . TGTGCCAGCAACAACCTAGGGGTCGGGGAGCTGTTTTTT CASNNLGVGELFF
TRBJ2-1 TRBV27 . TRBD2 TGTGCCAGCTCCTCCGGGACTAGCGGGATCTACAATGAGCAGTTCTTC CASSSGTSGIYNEQFF
TRBJ1-1 TRBV29-1 . TRBD1 TGCAGCGTTACAGGGGGGCTGAACACTGAAGCTTTCTTT CSVTGGLNTEAFF
TRBJ2-2 TRBV14 . TRBD1 TGTGCCAGCAGCCAAACAGGGGACCTCACCGGGGAGCTGTTTTTT CASSQTGDLTGELFF
TRBJ2-7 TRBV11-2 . TRBD1 TGTGCCAGCAGTTTCACTACTCTACAGGGGGAGCAGTACTTC CASSFTTLQGEQYF
TRBJ2-3 TRBV3-1/TRBV3-2 . . TGTGCCAGCAGCCACTACGCGGAGACAGATACGCAGTATTTT CASSHYAETDTQYF
TRBJ2-7 TRBV11-2 . TRBD1 TGTGCCAGCAGCTTAGCCTGGGAAGGGACAGGGTTCTACGAGCAGTACTTC CASSLAWEGTGFYEQYF
TRBJ1-2 TRBV5-1 . . TGCGCCAGCAGCTTGGGCCAGAACTATGGCTACACCTTC CASSLGQNYGYTF
TRBJ1-1 TRBV12-3/TRBV12-4 . . TGTGCCAGCACCCTTCTCGGTGGCACTGAAGCTTTCTTT CASTLLGGTEAFF
TRBJ1-5 TRBV28 few . TGTGCCAGCAGGTACTCGGACAGATCACATCAGCCCCAGCATTTT CASRYSDRSHQPQHF
TRBJ1-2 TRBV29-1 few TRBD1 TGCAGCGCCGGACAGGAAGGGAACTATGGCTACACCTTC CSAGQEGNYGYTF